Presented here are 9 T cell receptor beta chains from one specimen sequenced in a study of blood T cell repertoires in COVID-19. The repertoire was sequenced with immunoSEQ multiplex PCR; TCRdb's copy has only in-frame clones and lacks some. The data hold approximately 130,000 clones, with approximately 77% observed a single time. The sequenced sample consisted of peripheral blood. These TCRs come from a man aged 80 or over with acute or convalescent COVID-19.

The chain recombines TRBV6-2 or TRBV6-3 with TRBJ2-1; unclear D gene. The CDR3 is 15 residues long. Trimming left V 0 bases short and J 4 bases short, with 10 bases between. Germline V gene lookup returns CDR1 MNHEY and CDR2 SVGEGT. The CDR3: CASSYSSPQYNEQFF. CDR3 DNA sequence: TGTGCCAGCAGTTACTCGAGTCCCCAATACAATGAGCAGTTCTTC.

This chain links TRBV7-2 with TRBJ2-5, with 8 bases identical to TRBD1. Germline V gene sequence: CDR1 SGHTA, CDR2 FQGNSA. This CDR3 spans 14 amino acids. J was trimmed by 2 bases and V by 7 bases; bases with no gene match: 6. CDR3 residues: CASTRTGRQETQYF. As DNA, the CDR3 is TGTGCCAGCACCCGGACAGGGAGGCAAGAGACCCAGTACTTC. Using reference TRBV7-2 and TRBJ2-5 for the parts outside the CDR3, the full variable domain is GAGVSQSPSNKVTEKGKDVELRCDPISGHTALYWYRQSLGQGLEFLIYFQGNSAPDKSGLPSDRFSAERTGGSVSTLTIQRTQQEDSAVYLCASTRTGRQETQYFGPGTRLLVL.

This chain connects TRBV5-1 to TRBJ2-1; D is ambiguous. Germline loops: CDR1 SGHRS, CDR2 YFSETQ. This CDR3 contains 14 residues. V lost 0 bases and J lost 4, with 8 bases in between. The DNA for the CDR3 is TGCGCCAGCAGCTTGGGGGCGCGTTACAATGAGCAGTTCTTC. Translated: CASSLGARYNEQFF.

The chain employs TRBV5-6 and TRBJ1-2; D is ambiguous. V was shortened by 4 bases and J by 4 bases, with 20 bases between the two germline ends. CDR3 size: 16 residues. Germline values: CDR1 SGHDT, CDR2 YYEEEE. The CDR3 sequence: CASSSDGNLLFYGYTF. The CDR3 DNA reads TGTGCCAGCAGCAGCGACGGGAATCTGCTATTCTATGGCTACACCTTC.

The chain uses TRBV6-2 or TRBV6-3 and TRBJ1-4; TRBD1 is a possible D gene (6 bases). V shed 0 bases and J shed 7 bases, with 21 bases lying between them. This CDR3 has 18 residues. The germline CDR1 and CDR2 sequences are MNHEY and SVGEGT. The CDR3 region has the DNA TGTGCCAGCAGTTACTCGTTACAGAACCCGATGGACAGTGAAAAACTGTTTTTT. It is translated as CASSYSLQNPMDSEKLFF.

The chain links TRBV2 to TRBJ2-5; 11 nucleotides agree with TRBD2. The germline gives CDR1 SNHLY, CDR2 FYNNEI. The CDR3 runs 14 residues. The V gene end was trimmed by 6 bases and the J gene end by 7 bases; junction bases not matched to a gene: 7. CDR3 coding DNA: TGTGCCAGCAGGGGAGGAACTAGCGGGGGGACCCAGTACTTC. Protein product: CASRGGTSGGTQYF.

V and J are TRBV29-1 and TRBJ2-1; possibly TRBD1 for D (7 bases). The V end lost 4 bases, the J end lost 3 bases, and 16 bases lay between the germline ends. Looked up from germline, CDR1 is SQVTM and CDR2 is ANQGSEA. This CDR3 is 15 amino acids long. CDR3 amino acids: CSVGRQGGVYNEQFF. The CDR3 DNA follows: TGCAGCGTTGGAAGACAGGGCGGGGTCTACAATGAGCAGTTCTTC.

The chain combines TRBV27 with TRBJ1-2, with TRBD1 identical over 7 bases. Germline loops: CDR1 MNHEY, CDR2 SMNVEV (reference sequence). The CDR3 totals 15 residues. Unmatched junction bases numbered 7, after V lost 0 bases and J lost 6 bases. CDR3 in DNA: TGTGCCAGCAGTTTATCGAACAGGGGCCAAGATGGCTACACCTTC. Encoded protein: CASSLSNRGQDGYTF.

Details on this clone: This sample includes further DNA sequences coding for the same CDR3. J is TRBJ2-7 and V is TRBV5-6; maybe TRBD2 (5 bases). CDR3 length: 13 residues. Germline CDR1 is SGHDT and CDR2 is YYEEEE. Trimming shortened V by 1 base and J by 0 bases, and 5 bases separated the two germline ends. CDR3 amino acids: CASSLRGSYEQYF. The CDR3 DNA is TGTGCCAGCAGCTTGCGGGGCTCCTACGAGCAGTACTTC.